Shown below are 8 T cell receptor beta chains from a single sample sequenced in a study of beta chain features in type 1 diabetes. Expressed TCRB transcripts were sequenced because the entire RNA isolate underwent reverse transcription. Sequenced by immunoSEQ multiplex PCR; TCRdb stores in-frame clones only, minus some. In the table there are 330,000 or so clones, about 19% of which are singletons. Sequencing was performed on naive CD4+ T cells from blood. These receptors all come from a woman between 18 and 29 years old in good health.

The chain has TRBV2 and TRBJ1-2, with 9 bases matching TRBD1. The J segment lost 4 bases and the V segment lost 4 bases, leaving 7 bases of the junction unmatched. The CDR3 is 15 residues long. Per the germline V gene, CDR1 is SNHLY and CDR2 is FYNNEI. The CDR3: CASSAGQGGLYGYTF. The CDR3 DNA is TGTGCCAGCAGTGCGGGACAGGGTGGACTCTATGGCTACACCTTC.

This clone was observed a handful of times. The rearrangement joins TRBV2 to TRBJ2-7; 8 nucleotides agree with TRBD2. This CDR3 region has 15 residues. J gave up 3 bases and V 8 bases, and 12 bases lay outside the gene matches. Germline V gene sequence: CDR1 SNHLY, CDR2 FYNNEI. CDR3 in DNA: TGTGCCAGCGGGTCCAGGAGCGGGAGATTCTACGAGCAGTACTTC. Its protein is CASGSRSGRFYEQYF. Variable domain in full (rest from reference TRBV2 and TRBJ2-7): EPEVTQTPSHQVTQMGQEVILRCVPISNHLYFYWYRQILGQKVEFLVSFYNNEISEKSEIFDDQFSVERPDGSNFTLKIRSTKLEDSAMYFCASGSRSGRFYEQYFGPGTRLTVT.

The chain recombines TRBV27 with TRBJ2-3; D may be TRBD1 (5 bases). This CDR3 contains 14 residues. V shed 3 bases and J shed 2 bases, with 9 bases lying between them. The germline gives CDR1 MNHEY, CDR2 SMNVEV (reference sequence). The CDR3 DNA sequence: TGTGCCAGCAGTTTGAGACAGCCCACAGATACGCAGTATTTT. This gives the protein CASSLRQPTDTQYF.

The chain has TRBV30 and TRBJ1-5, with 7 bases fitting TRBD1. This CDR3 has 15 amino acids. Germline CDR1 is GTSNPN and CDR2 is SVGIG (reference sequence). V shed 0 bases and J 6 bases; nucleotides not matched to a gene: 8. The CDR3 here is CAWSVGTALGQPQHF. The CDR3 region has the DNA TGTGCCTGGAGTGTCGGGACAGCCCTAGGTCAGCCCCAGCATTTT.

A few counts support this clone. The V gene is TRBV7-9, the J gene TRBJ2-3, with 10 nucleotides matching TRBD2. This CDR3 has 15 amino acids. The germline gives CDR1 SEHNR, CDR2 FQNEAQ (reference sequence). The ends lost 6 bases at V and 3 bases at J; junction bases unmatched: 6. CDR3 in amino acids: CASSFRLAGTDTQYF. In nucleotides, the CDR3 is TGTGCCAGCAGTTTCAGACTAGCGGGTACAGATACGCAGTATTTT.

The chain carries TRBV7-2 and TRBJ1-2; 9 bases line up with TRBD1. This CDR3 is built from 15 residues. Germline values: CDR1 SGHTA, CDR2 FQGNSA. J lost 2 bases, V lost 4 bases, and 5 bases had no gene match. CDR3 amino acids: CASSYLGQGNYGYTF. The CDR3 DNA is TGTGCCAGCAGCTATCTAGGACAGGGGAACTATGGCTACACCTTC.

The rearrangement uses TRBV4-1 and TRBJ2-2, with 8 bases identical to TRBD2. Trimming took 2 bases from V and 1 from J; bases not matched to a gene: 6. The germline V gene encodes CDR1 MGHRA and CDR2 YSYEKL. The CDR3 sequence is 17 residues long. CDR3 loop: CASSQTRREVNTGELFF. CDR3 bases: TGCGCCAGCAGCCAAACACGGCGGGAGGTGAACACCGGGGAGCTGTTTTTT.

The table lists this clone with a few counts. The gene calls are TRBV5-1 and TRBJ2-1, with TRBD2 identical over 10 bases. The CDR3 length is 16 residues. The germline gives CDR1 SGHRS, CDR2 YFSETQ. The trim removed 0 bases at V and 9 bases at J, leaving 9 bases unmatched. CDR3 DNA: TGCGCCAGCAGCTTGGTGTCCAGCGGGGGGGCCAGTGAGCAGTTCTTC. Translated, it gives CASSLVSSGGASEQFF.